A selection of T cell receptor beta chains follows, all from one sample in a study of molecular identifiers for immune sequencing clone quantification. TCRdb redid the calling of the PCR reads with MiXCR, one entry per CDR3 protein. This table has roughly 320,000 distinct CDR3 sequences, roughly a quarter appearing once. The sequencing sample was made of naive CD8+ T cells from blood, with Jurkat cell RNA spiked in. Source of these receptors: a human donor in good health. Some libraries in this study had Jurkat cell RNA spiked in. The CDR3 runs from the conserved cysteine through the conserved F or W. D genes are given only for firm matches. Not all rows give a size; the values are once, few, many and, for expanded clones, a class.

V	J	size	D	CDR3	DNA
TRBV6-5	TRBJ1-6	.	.	CASSYGPVISPLPF	TGTGCCAGCAGTTATGGCCCCGTTATTTCACCCCTCCCCTTT
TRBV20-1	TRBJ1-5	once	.	CSARELWGTNQPQHF	TGCAGTGCTAGAGAACTTTGGGGAACCAATCAGCCCCAGCATTTT
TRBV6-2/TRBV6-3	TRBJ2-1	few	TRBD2	CASNTPNSGPYNEQFF	TGTGCCAGCAACACACCTAATAGCGGGCCTTACAATGAGCAGTTCTTC
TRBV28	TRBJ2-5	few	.	CASSIYQKETQYF	TGTGCCAGCAGCATTTACCAGAAAGAGACCCAGTACTTC
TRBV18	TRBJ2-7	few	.	CASSPRGKAYEQYF	TGTGCCAGCTCACCACGAGGCAAGGCCTACGAGCAGTACTTC
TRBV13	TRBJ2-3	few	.	CASSSVADTQYF	TGTGCCAGCAGCTCAGTAGCAGATACGCAGTATTTT
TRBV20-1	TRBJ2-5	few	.	CSARDIREQETQYF	TGCAGTGCCCGAGACATCAGGGAACAAGAGACCCAGTACTTC
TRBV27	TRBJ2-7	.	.	CASSSPGMAYEQYF	TGTGCCAGCAGTTCGCCCGGGATGGCCTACGAGCAGTACTTC
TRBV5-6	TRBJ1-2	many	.	CASSLRVYGYTF	TGTGCCAGCAGCTTGAGGGTCTATGGCTACACCTTC
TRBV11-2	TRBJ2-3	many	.	CASSSHTLPGADTQYF	TGTGCCAGCAGCTCCCATACCCTGCCCGGGGCAGATACGCAGTATTTT
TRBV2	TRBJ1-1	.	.	CASSGFDLGAEAFF	TGTGCCAGCAGTGGATTCGACCTAGGCGCTGAAGCTTTCTTT
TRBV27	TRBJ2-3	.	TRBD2	CASKRTSGGWDTQYF	TGTGCCAGCAAAAGGACTAGCGGAGGATGGGATACGCAGTATTTT
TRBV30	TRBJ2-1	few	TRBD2	CAWSLVGGRALYNEQFF	TGTGCCTGGAGTCTCGTTGGCGGGAGGGCCCTCTACAATGAGCAGTTCTTC
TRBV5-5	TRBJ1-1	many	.	CASSLDSDMNTEAFF	TGTGCCAGCAGCTTGGATTCAGATATGAACACTGAAGCTTTCTTT
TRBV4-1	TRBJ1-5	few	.	CASSTTGNQPQHF	TGCGCCAGCAGCACGACGGGAAATCAGCCCCAGCATTTT
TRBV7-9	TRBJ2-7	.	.	CASSSAGTPTYEQYF	TGTGCCAGCAGCTCAGCCGGGACACCTACCTACGAGCAGTACTTC
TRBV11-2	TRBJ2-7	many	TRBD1	CASSPPRQGSYEQYF	TGTGCCAGCAGCCCCCCCCGACAGGGCAGCTACGAGCAGTACTTC
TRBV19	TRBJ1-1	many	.	CASSPQEGMNTEAFF	TGTGCCAGTAGCCCCCAGGAGGGGATGAACACTGAAGCTTTCTTT
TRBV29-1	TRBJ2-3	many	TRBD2	CSVEGTSGRTDTQYF	TGCAGCGTTGAAGGCACTAGCGGGAGGACAGATACGCAGTATTTT
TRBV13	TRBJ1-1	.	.	CASSPTTDMGTEAFF	TGTGCCAGCAGTCCTACGACAGATATGGGCACTGAAGCTTTCTTT
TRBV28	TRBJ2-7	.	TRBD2	CASSFRGLAGNEQYF	TGTGCCAGCAGTTTTCGCGGACTAGCGGGAAACGAGCAGTACTTC
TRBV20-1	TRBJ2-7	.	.	CSARSNEGTSAPSF	TGCAGTGCTAGATCGAACGAGGGAACCTCCGCGCCGTCCTTC
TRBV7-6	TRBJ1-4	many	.	CASSSYPGHQNEKLFF	TGTGCCAGCAGCTCCTACCCGGGACACCAAAATGAAAAACTGTTTTTT
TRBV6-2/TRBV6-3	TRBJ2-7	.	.	CASSYAGRYEQYF	TGTGCCAGCAGTTACGCGGGTCGCTACGAGCAGTACTTC